A single sample gave rise to the 20 T cell receptor beta chains below, sequenced in a study of blood T cells in healthy people across ages. A second PCR of about 7 to 12 cycles used a sample-barcoded 5' primer and a J-beta primer mix. MiXCR, run by TCRdb on the 5' RACE reads, gives a single entry per CDR3 protein. The sample includes about 1.5 million distinct CDR3 sequences, about 45% of them seen just once. The sequenced sample was blood. The receptors were gathered from a woman aged 18-29 years in good health.

V is TRBV11-2 and J is TRBJ2-2; 8 bases are a match to TRBD1. Germline CDR1 is SGHAT and CDR2 is FQNNGV. The CDR3 consists of 16 residues. Trimming at V came to 5 bases and at J to 4 bases, leaving 9 bases not matched to a gene. CDR3 residues: CASSLWDRLRTGELFF. CDR3 sequence (DNA): TGTGCCAGCAGCCTTTGGGACAGGCTTCGCACCGGGGAGCTGTTTTTT.

CDR3 sequence: CASSPLTGQGARNEQFF. CDR3 nucleotides: TGTGCCAGCAGCCCGCTAACTGGACAGGGGGCGAGAAATGAGCAGTTCTTC. This rearrangement joins TRBV14 to TRBJ2-1, with TRBD1 identical over 11 bases. This CDR3 spans 17 amino acids. Germline-derived CDR1 and CDR2 are SGHDN and FVKESK. The junction had 12 bases not matched to a gene; V was cut back by 4 bases and J by 7 bases.

This sequence joins TRBV12-3 or TRBV12-4 and TRBJ2-2; tentative D call: TRBD1 (5 bases). The CDR3 contains 16 residues. Trimming left V 1 base short and J 3 bases short, with 12 bases between. Written as DNA, the CDR3 is TGTGCCAGCAGTTTAGAAGGGGCGATTGACACCGGGGAGCTGTTTTTT. Protein product: CASSLEGAIDTGELFF.

As to this clonotype: A much larger clone lies a single base off, so this may be a read error. The V and J genes are TRBV20-1 and TRBJ2-1; perhaps TRBD2 as D (5 bases). The end of the DNA is better explained by TRBJ2-7, so the J call may be wrong. Germline-derived CDR1 and CDR2 are DFQATT and SNEGSKA (reference sequence). CDR3 size: 16 residues. CDR3 coding DNA: TGCAGTGCTAAGTCTTCCTCGGGGTGGAGCTACAATGAGCAGTACTTC. Protein: CSAKSSSGWSYNEQYF.

There are a few counts of this clonotype. This chain uses TRBV2 with TRBJ2-3; D might be TRBD2 (6 bases). CDR3 length: 14 residues. Per the germline V gene, CDR1 is SNHLY and CDR2 is FYNNEI. Trimming removed 1 base from V and 2 bases from J, with 7 bases in between. DNA of the CDR3: TGTGCCAGCAGTGAAGTAGCGGCCACAGATACGCAGTATTTT. Translation: CASSEVAATDTQYF.

The V call is TRBV27, the J call TRBJ1-3; TRBD1 might be the D (5 bases). The V gene's germline CDR1 is MNHEY and CDR2 SMNVEV (reference sequence). The CDR3 sequence is 15 residues long. V dropped 2 bases and J dropped 3 bases, with 11 bases sitting between them. Written as DNA, the CDR3 is TGTGCCAGCAGTTTAATCGGGGGAATTGGAAACACCATATATTTT. This codes for CASSLIGGIGNTIYF.

The chain combines TRBV12-3 or TRBV12-4 with TRBJ2-7; D remains unclear. With 7 bases removed from V and 3 bases from J, the gap between germline ends came to 10 bases. This CDR3 has 12 residues. The CDR3 spells CASNFGRYEQYF. CDR3 in DNA: TGTGCCAGCAACTTTGGACGCTACGAGCAGTACTTC.

There are a few counts of this clonotype. The chain links TRBV12-3 or TRBV12-4 to TRBJ2-1; no reliable D call. This CDR3 region has 14 residues. With 5 bases removed from V and 5 bases from J, the gap between germline ends came to 13 bases. In nucleotides, the CDR3 is TGTGCCAGCAGTCTACTTGCAGCCAACAATGAGCAGTTCTTC. It encodes CASSLLAANNEQFF.

This clonotype was found many times. The chain links TRBV4-2 to TRBJ2-7, with D perhaps TRBD1 (6 bases). The germline V and J ends were trimmed by 4 bases and 1 base, with 11 bases remaining between them. The germline V gene has CDR1 LGHNA and CDR2 YNFKEQ. This CDR3 has 14 residues. The CDR3 protein is CASSRDTGSYEQYF. In DNA form, the CDR3 reads TGTGCCAGCAGCCGGGACACAGGGTCCTACGAGCAGTACTTC.

This rearrangement joins TRBV29-1 to TRBJ2-3; the D gene is possibly TRBD1 (5 bases). Looked up from germline, CDR1 is SQVTM and CDR2 is ANQGSEA. The CDR3 length is 13 residues. Trimming left V 5 bases short and J 0 bases short, with 9 bases between. The CDR3: CSVQGGSTDTQYF. The CDR3 DNA is TGCAGCGTTCAGGGTGGTAGCACAGATACGCAGTATTTT.

The chain employs TRBV10-3 and TRBJ1-2; D may be TRBD1 (5 bases). Germline V gives CDR1 ENHRY, CDR2 SYGVKD. V dropped 10 bases and J dropped 6 bases, with 18 bases sitting between them. The CDR3 contains 13 residues. The CDR3 coding sequence is TGTGCCAGTGCAGGGTTCTACCAGGATGGCTACACCTTC. As protein: CASAGFYQDGYTF.

This clonotype was seen more than once but under ten times. The V and J genes are TRBV20-1 and TRBJ2-5, with 8 positions matching TRBD2. The CDR3 has 14 residues. V was pared by 3 bases and J by 2 bases, with 5 bases of the junction left unmatched. CDR1 is DFQATT and CDR2 is SNEGSKA in the germline V gene (reference sequence). The CDR3 DNA reads TGCAGTGCTAGGGCTGCTAGCGGGCAAGAGACCCAGTACTTC. This encodes CSARAASGQETQYF.

This clonotype came up a few times. The CDR3 loop reads CASSIRGGHNNEKLFF. CDR3 nucleotides: TGTGCCAGCAGCATCCGAGGGGGACATAATAATGAAAAACTGTTTTTT. This rearrangement joins TRBV7-2 to TRBJ1-4; tentative D call: TRBD1 (6 bases). Germline values: CDR1 SGHTA, CDR2 FQGNSA. The CDR3 sequence is 16 residues long. Trimming removed 5 bases at V and 4 bases at J, with 17 bases between.

As concerns this clonotype: At one end the junction does not follow the germline gene, possibly because of a read error. The chain is built from TRBV4-3 and TRBJ2-7; the D is unclear. Germline V CDR1 and CDR2: LGHNA, YSLEER. This CDR3 contains 14 residues. The CDR3 DNA reads as TGCGCCTGCAGCCTCGGCCCCCTCTCCTACGAGCAGTACTTC. Amino acid sequence: CACSLGPLSYEQYF.

The rearrangement links TRBV6-5 to TRBJ1-4; weak D call: TRBD1 (5 bases). Germline V gives CDR1 MNHEY, CDR2 SVGAGI. CDR3 length: 19 residues. Trimming took off 0 bases at V and 6 bases at J, with 23 bases between the two ends. In nucleotides, the CDR3 is TGTGCCAGCAGTTACTCGAGTTATTCTATCAGGGTCTATGATGAAAAACTGTTTTTT. Translating gives CASSYSSYSIRVYDEKLFF.

The rearrangement joins TRBV27 to TRBJ1-2; D gene unclear. Germline-derived CDR1 and CDR2 are MNHEY and SMNVEV (reference sequence). The V end lost 3 bases, the J end lost 3 bases, and 8 bases lay between the germline ends. This CDR3 contains 13 residues. CDR3 residues: CASSFGHHYGYTF. The CDR3 DNA reads as TGTGCCAGCAGTTTCGGGCACCACTATGGCTACACCTTC.

This clonotype was counted a few times. The chain uses TRBV20-1 and TRBJ1-1, with 7 nucleotides matching TRBD1. J gave up 9 bases and V 5 bases, and 12 bases lay outside the gene matches. This CDR3 is built from 13 residues. Germline lookup yields CDR1 DFQATT and CDR2 SNEGSKA (reference sequence). CDR3 DNA sequence: TGCAGTGCTCGCCTCCCGGGACAGAATAAAGCTTTCTTT. Protein sequence: CSARLPGQNKAFF.

Worth noting for this clonotype: The junction and the germline gene differ at one end; a read error may be behind it. V and J are TRBV6-6 and TRBJ2-1; 7 bases are a match to TRBD1. The CDR3 extends over 17 amino acids. CDR1 MNHNY and CDR2 SVGAGI come from the germline V gene (reference sequence). The CDR3: CAGSIYIKTGPYNEQFF. CDR3 coding DNA: TGTGCCGGCAGTATATATATAAAGACAGGGCCCTACAATGAGCAGTTCTTC.

This clonotype was seen a handful of times. CDR3 loop: CASSVTGRYTF. DNA for the CDR3: TGTGCCAGCAGCGTTACAGGTCGCTACACCTTC. V usage is TRBV9 and J usage is TRBJ1-2, with TRBD1 as a possible D gene (5 bases). Between the trimmed V and J ends, which lost 2 bases and 9 bases, there was a span of 8 bases. Germline CDR1 is SGDLS and CDR2 is YYNGEE. CDR3 size: 11 residues.

The CDR3 nucleotides are TGTGCCAGTAGTATTCTTGCACAGGGAAGGAGCCAGCCCCAGCATTTT. Its translation: CASSILAQGRSQPQHF. This chain joins TRBV19 and TRBJ1-5, with a weak D call TRBD1 (6 bases). The CDR3 has 16 residues. Germline V gene lookup returns CDR1 LNHDA and CDR2 SQIVND (reference sequence). V gave up 3 bases and J gave up 7 bases, with 19 bases separating them.